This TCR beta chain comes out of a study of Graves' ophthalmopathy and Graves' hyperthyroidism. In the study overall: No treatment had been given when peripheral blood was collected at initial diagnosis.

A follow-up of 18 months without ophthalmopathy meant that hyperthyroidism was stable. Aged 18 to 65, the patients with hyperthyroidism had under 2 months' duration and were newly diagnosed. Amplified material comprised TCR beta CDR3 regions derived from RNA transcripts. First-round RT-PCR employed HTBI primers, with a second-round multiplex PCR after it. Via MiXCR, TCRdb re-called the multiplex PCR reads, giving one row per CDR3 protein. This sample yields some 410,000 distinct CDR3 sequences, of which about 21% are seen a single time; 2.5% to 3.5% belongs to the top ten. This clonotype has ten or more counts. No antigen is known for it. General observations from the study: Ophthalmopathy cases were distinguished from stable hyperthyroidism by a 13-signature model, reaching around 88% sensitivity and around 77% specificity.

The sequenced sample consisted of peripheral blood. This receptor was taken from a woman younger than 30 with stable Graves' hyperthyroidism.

The CDR3 reads CASSLSQGDYEQYF. DNA of the CDR3: TGTGCCAGCAGTTTATCACAGGGAGACTACGAGCAGTACTTC. J is TRBJ2-7 and V is TRBV27; tentatively, D is TRBD1 (6 bases). With 0 bases removed from V and 3 bases from J, the gap between germline ends came to 9 bases. Per the germline V gene, CDR1 is MNHEY and CDR2 is SMNVEV (reference sequence). This CDR3 has 14 residues.